This TCR beta chain was profiled in a study of spatial heterogeneity in lung cancer. Background on the study: Averaged across combinations, each unique TCR and UMI pairing appeared more than ten times in raw reads, which were uncorrected.

This clonotype was observed at least ten times. Stated time point: sample taken at primary tumor resection. Unsorted whole RNA from tumor, nontumor lung or frozen PBMC underwent sequencing. The donors, around 71 patients with untreated early-stage non-small cell lung cancer, provided the samples. The study tagged each TCR cDNA molecule with a unique molecular identifier. TCRdb re-called the 5' RACE reads with MiXCR, one entry per CDR3 protein. The table has tens of thousands of distinct CDR3 sequences, 4.6% seen once. The CDR3 spans 14 residues. V lost 4 bases and J lost 4, with 12 bases in between. Germline assignment: CDR1 MNHNS and CDR2 SASEGT.

Here the sequenced sample was PBMCs, taken at surgery. This TCR derives from a male donor with early-stage non-small cell lung cancer. The chain is built from TRBV6-1 and TRBJ2-3; D tentatively fits TRBD1 or TRBD2 (5 bases each). CDR3 in DNA: TGTGCCAGCAGTGCCCCCGGGACCCCAGATACGCAGTATTTT. This encodes CASSAPGTPDTQYF.